The following is a TCR beta chain sequence with its context. The DNA is omitted, as the CDR3 cannot be located on it reliably, and the CDR3 follows TCRdb's listing. TCRdb reprocessed the 5' RACE reads with MiXCR, giving one entry per CDR3 protein. The sample has 13,000 to 15,000 distinct CDR3 sequences, 7.3% seen once; the top ten hold about 1.6%. The source of the sample is a study of T cells after yellow fever vaccination. Points from the study as a whole: The study found a weaker secondary response that peaked faster, day 5 versus 15.

Ends included, the CDR3 has 16 residues. The sample here was PBMCs, either bulk or a sorted T-cell subset (CD4+, CD8+, memory, or dextramer-sorted; not recorded which), taken on the day of the yellow fever booster vaccination. The receptor was isolated from a man between 18 and 29 years old who received the YFV17D yellow fever vaccine. The chain joins TRBV21-1 to TRBJ2-5; TRBD2, the table's D call, lacks a check against the DNA. TRBV21-1 is assigned pseudogene status. The CDR3 is CASSLVASGASETQYF.